The TCR beta chain described here comes from a study of technical replicates of blood from a few donors. Profiling relied on immunoSEQ multiplex PCR, and the TCRdb table lists in-frame clones only, not all of them. The sample holds over 55,000 clones, just under 97% seen once. The CDR3 spans 15 residues. Trimming took off 3 bases at V and 4 bases at J, with 16 bases between the two ends. Germline loops: CDR1 SGHDN, CDR2 FVKESK. The gene calls are TRBV14 and TRBJ2-7; D possibly corresponds to TRBD2 (6 bases). The sequenced sample consisted of T cells isolated from PBMCs. The sequence derives from a human donor in good health. CDR3 sequence (DNA): TGTGCCAGCAGCCAGAGGGTCCACGCGGGGTACGAGCAGTACTTC. It is translated as CASSQRVHAGYEQYF. The full variable domain, rest sourced from reference TRBV14 and TRBJ2-7, is EAGVTQFPSHSVIEKGQTVTLRCDPISGHDNLYWYRRVMGKEIKFLLHFVKESKQDESGMPNNRFLAERTGGTYSTLKVQPAELEDSGVYFCASSQRVHAGYEQYFGPGTRLTVT.